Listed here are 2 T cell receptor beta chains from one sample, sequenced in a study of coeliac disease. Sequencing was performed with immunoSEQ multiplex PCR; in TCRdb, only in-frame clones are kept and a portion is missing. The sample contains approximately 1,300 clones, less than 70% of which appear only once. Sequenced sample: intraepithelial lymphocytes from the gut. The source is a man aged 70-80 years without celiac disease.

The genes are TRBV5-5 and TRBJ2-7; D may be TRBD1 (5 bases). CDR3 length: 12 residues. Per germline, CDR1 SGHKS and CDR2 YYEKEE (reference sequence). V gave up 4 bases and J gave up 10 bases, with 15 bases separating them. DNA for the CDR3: TGTGCCAGCAGCGGCGACAGTGCGTGCCAGTACTTC. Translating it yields CASSGDSACQYF.

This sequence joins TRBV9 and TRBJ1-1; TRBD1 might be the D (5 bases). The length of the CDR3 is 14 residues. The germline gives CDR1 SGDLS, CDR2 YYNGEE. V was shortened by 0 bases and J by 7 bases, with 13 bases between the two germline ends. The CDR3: CASSVAFPGDEAFF. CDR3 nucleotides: TGTGCCAGCAGCGTAGCCTTCCCGGGGGATGAAGCTTTCTTT. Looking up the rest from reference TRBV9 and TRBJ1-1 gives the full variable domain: DSGVTQTPKHLITATGQRVTLRCSPRSGDLSVYWYQQSLDQGLQFLIQYYNGEERAKGNILERFSAQQFPDLHSELNLSSLELGDSALYFCASSVAFPGDEAFFGQGTRLTVV.